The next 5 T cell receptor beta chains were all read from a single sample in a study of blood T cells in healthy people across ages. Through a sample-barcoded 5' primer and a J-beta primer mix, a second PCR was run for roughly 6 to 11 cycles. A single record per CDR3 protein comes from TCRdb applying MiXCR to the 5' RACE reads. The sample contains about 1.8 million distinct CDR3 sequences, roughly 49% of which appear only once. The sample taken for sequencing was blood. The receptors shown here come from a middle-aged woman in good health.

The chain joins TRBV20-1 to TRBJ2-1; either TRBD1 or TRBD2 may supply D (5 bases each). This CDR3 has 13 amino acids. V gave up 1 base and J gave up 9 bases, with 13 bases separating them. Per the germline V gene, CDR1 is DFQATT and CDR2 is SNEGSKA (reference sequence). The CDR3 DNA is TGCAGTGCTAGAGGAGCAGGGAGAATTGAGCAGTTCTTC. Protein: CSARGAGRIEQFF.

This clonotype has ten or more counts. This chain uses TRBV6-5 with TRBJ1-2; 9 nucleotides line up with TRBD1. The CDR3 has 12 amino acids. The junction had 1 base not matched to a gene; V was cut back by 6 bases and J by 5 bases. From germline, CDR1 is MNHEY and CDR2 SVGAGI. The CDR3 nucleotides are TGTGCCAGCAGGACAGGGGGGTATGGCTACACCTTC. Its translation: CASRTGGYGYTF.

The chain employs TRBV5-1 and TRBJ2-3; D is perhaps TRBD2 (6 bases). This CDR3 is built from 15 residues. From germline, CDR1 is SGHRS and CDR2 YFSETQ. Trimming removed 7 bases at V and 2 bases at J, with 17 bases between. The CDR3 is CASGSAGTHTDTQYF. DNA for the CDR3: TGCGCCAGCGGATCCGCCGGGACTCACACAGATACGCAGTATTTT. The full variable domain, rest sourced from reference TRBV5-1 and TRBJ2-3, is KAGVTQTPRYLIKTRGQQVTLSCSPISGHRSVSWYQQTPGQGLQFLFEYFSETQRNKGNFPGRFSGRQFSNSRSEMNVSTLELGDSALYLCASGSAGTHTDTQYFGPGTRLTVL.

The CDR3 bases are TGCAGTGCTAGAGCCGGGGCCACAGATACGCAGTATTTT. Translation: CSARAGATDTQYF. The gene calls are TRBV20-1 and TRBJ2-3; D may correspond to TRBD1 or TRBD2 (5 bases each). Trimming left V 1 base short and J 2 bases short, with 7 bases between. The length of the CDR3 is 13 residues. The germline V gene encodes CDR1 DFQATT and CDR2 SNEGSKA (reference sequence).

CDR3 DNA sequence: TGCAGTGCCCATTCAAATCGACAGGGCGTTTTCGACGAGCAGTACTTC. It is translated as CSAHSNRQGVFDEQYF. V gene TRBV20-1 combines with J gene TRBJ2-7, with TRBD1 identical over 7 bases. The ends lost 6 bases at V and 5 bases at J; junction bases unmatched: 19. This CDR3 has 16 amino acids. Germline CDR1 and CDR2: DFQATT and SNEGSKA (reference sequence).